Described below is a single T cell receptor (beta chain) sequence and its context. There are 12 residues in the CDR3. V was shortened by 6 bases and J by 3 bases, with 9 bases between the two germline ends. CDR1 is SQVTM and CDR2 is ANQGSEA in the germline V gene. The sample comes from a study of blood T cells in healthy people across ages. The authors drew 7.5 to 10 milliliters of peripheral blood from each donor. Next came a second PCR, run for about 7 to 12 cycles, which used a sample-barcoded 5' primer along with a J-beta primer mix. Tagging of each cDNA molecule was performed by a template-switch adaptor with 12 random nucleotides. MiXCR, run by TCRdb on the 5' RACE reads, gives a single entry per CDR3 protein. The sample contains about 640,000 distinct CDR3 sequences, approximately 59% of which appear only once.

This chain links TRBV29-1 with TRBJ2-1; D ambiguous. Sequencing was done on a sample of blood. This TCR came from a man aged 55 to 70 in good health. CDR3 sequence: CSVRSVYNEQFF. The CDR3, as DNA: TGCAGCGTGAGGTCGGTCTACAATGAGCAGTTCTTC.